This T cell receptor (beta chain) was retrieved from a study of blood T cell repertoires in COVID-19. Study-wide context: Whether acute or convalescent, the COVID-19 samples came from the United States, Italy and Spain.

Clones were sequenced by immunoSEQ multiplex PCR, and TCRdb holds only the in-frame ones, with some missing. Among some 160,000 clones listed, about four fifths were seen once. Per germline, CDR1 SGHNT and CDR2 YYREEE (reference sequence). V lost 2 bases and J lost 0, with 12 bases in between. The CDR3 sequence is 16 residues long. V gene TRBV5-4 combines with J gene TRBJ2-4; the D is unclear. Specimen: peripheral blood. The origin of this receptor is a man between 65 and 85 years old who had recovered from COVID-19. CDR3 region: CASSLGRGLAKNIQYF. As DNA, the CDR3 is TGTGCCAGCAGCTTAGGTCGCGGTCTAGCCAAAAACATTCAGTACTTC.